The 13 T cell receptor beta chains below were found in one sample sequenced in a study of identifying expanded T cells in peripheral blood. Clones were sequenced by immunoSEQ multiplex PCR, and TCRdb holds only the in-frame ones, with some missing. The table includes around 85,000 clones, more than 70% detected once. Material: blood. These receptors were obtained from a person aged 18-69 years in good health.

CDR3 bases: TGCGCCAGCAGCGTCTCCAGGGATAGATATGAGCAGTTCTTC. This encodes CASSVSRDRYEQFF. The rearrangement uses TRBV5-1 and TRBJ2-1, with D perhaps matching TRBD1 (5 bases). V was pared by 4 bases and J by 8 bases, with 16 bases between. Germline lookup yields CDR1 SGHRS and CDR2 YFSETQ. The CDR3 loop spans 14 amino acids.

The chain is built from TRBV7-9 and TRBJ2-7; D not certain. Germline CDR1 is SEHNR and CDR2 is FQNEAQ (reference sequence). CDR3 length equals 15 residues. The V end lost 5 bases, the J end lost 5 bases, and 19 bases lay between the germline ends. The CDR3 loop is CASSPAVVSRDEQYF. The CDR3 DNA reads TGTGCCAGCAGCCCCGCGGTCGTCTCCCGGGACGAGCAGTACTTC.

The chain uses TRBV27 and TRBJ2-3; possibly TRBD1 for D (5 bases). The germline CDR1 and CDR2 sequences are MNHEY and SMNVEV (reference sequence). V gave up 5 bases and J gave up 8 bases, with 17 bases separating them. This CDR3 is 14 amino acids long. CDR3 nucleotide sequence: TGTGCCAGCAGTGTCAGGGTTTCTCAGGCTACGCAGTATTTT. Amino acids: CASSVRVSQATQYF.

The chain is built from TRBV19 and TRBJ2-7; D call uncertain. Trimming stripped 5 bases from V and 8 bases from J, with 13 bases between. The CDR3 is made up of 12 amino acids. Germline V CDR1 and CDR2: LNHDA, SQIVND (reference sequence). The CDR3 is CASSGVPEKQYF. CDR3 coding DNA: TGTGCCAGTAGTGGGGTTCCTGAGAAGCAGTACTTC.

The chain recombines TRBV11-1 with TRBJ1-2; D unresolved. The ends were cut back, 6 bases at V and 6 bases at J, with 17 bases in the middle. Germline-derived CDR1 and CDR2 are SGHAT and FQDESV (reference sequence). The CDR3 spans 14 residues. The CDR3 DNA reads as TGTGCCAGCAGTAAGAGCCCCCCTGCCGATGGCTACACCTTC. Its protein is CASSKSPPADGYTF.

CDR3 nucleotide sequence: TGTGCCAGCAGCGTCCGACCGGGACAGGGGGCAACTGAAGCTTTCTTT. Its translation: CASSVRPGQGATEAFF. The V call is TRBV9, the J call TRBJ1-1; 12 bases align to TRBD1. Trimming cost V 2 bases and J 5 bases; bases outside gene matches: 7. Germline V gene sequence: CDR1 SGDLS, CDR2 YYNGEE. The CDR3 totals 16 residues. Based on the CDR3 plus reference TRBV9 and TRBJ1-1, the full variable domain is DSGVTQTPKHLITATGQRVTLRCSPRSGDLSVYWYQQSLDQGLQFLIQYYNGEERAKGNILERFSAQQFPDLHSELNLSSLELGDSALYFCASSVRPGQGATEAFFGQGTRLTVV.

J is TRBJ2-6 and V is TRBV4-1, with a weak D call TRBD1 (5 bases). Germline V CDR1 and CDR2: MGHRA, YSYEKL. Trimming stripped 2 bases from V and 0 bases from J, with 11 bases between. CDR3 length: 17 residues. CDR3 amino acids: CASSQRGLSSGANVLTF. The CDR3, as DNA: TGCGCCAGCAGCCAAAGGGGCTTAAGCTCTGGGGCCAACGTCCTGACTTTC.

V and J are TRBV6-5 and TRBJ2-7, with unresolved D. Trimming shortened V by 6 bases and J by 2 bases, and 11 bases separated the two germline ends. The germline V gene has CDR1 MNHEY and CDR2 SVGAGI. This CDR3 is built from 13 residues. CDR3 coding DNA: TGTGCCAGCAGCCCAGATGGGGCCTACGAGCAGTACTTC. Protein product: CASSPDGAYEQYF.

The chain combines TRBV6-5 with TRBJ1-2; 8 bases line up with TRBD1. This CDR3 contains 15 residues. V gave up 4 bases and J gave up 3 bases; unmatched junction bases: 7. CDR1 and CDR2 (germline): MNHEY, SVGAGI. CDR3 DNA: TGTGCCAGCAGTTCTCTGGCAGGGGGCGACTATGGCTACACCTTC. Residues: CASSSLAGGDYGYTF.

This chain links TRBV7-8 with TRBJ2-6, with 7 bases fitting TRBD1. CDR1 and CDR2 from the germline V gene are SGHVS and FQNEAQ. The CDR3 has 19 residues. The V segment lost 5 bases and the J segment 0 bases; nucleotides outside the gene matches: 13. Here the CDR3 reads CASSLVSGQRLSGANVLTF. The CDR3 DNA reads as TGTGCCAGCAGCCTGGTATCGGGACAGCGTCTCTCTGGGGCCAACGTCCTGACTTTC. The whole variable domain, remainder taken from reference TRBV7-8 and TRBJ2-6, is GAGVSQSPRYKVAKRGQDVALRCDPISGHVSLFWYQQALGQGPEFLTYFQNEAQLDKSGLPSDRFFAERPEGSVSTLKIQRTQQEDSAVYLCASSLVSGQRLSGANVLTFGAGSRLTVL.

The chain combines TRBV5-6 with TRBJ2-1, with D possibly TRBD1 on 5 matching bases. The CDR3 has 15 residues. Per the germline V gene, CDR1 is SGHDT and CDR2 is YYEEEE. V lost 5 bases to trimming and J lost 7 bases, with 19 bases between them. The CDR3 region has the DNA TGTGCCAGCAGTCCCACAGGTCCTAGGGAAAATGAGCAGTTCTTC. This sequence encodes CASSPTGPRENEQFF.

This rearrangement joins TRBV29-1 to TRBJ1-6, with D perhaps TRBD1 (6 bases). This CDR3 comprises 17 residues. Trimming took off 0 bases at V and 7 bases at J, with 19 bases between the two ends. The germline V gene encodes CDR1 SQVTM and CDR2 ANQGSEA. CDR3: CSVEDPRGGFGNSPLHF. The CDR3, as DNA: TGCAGCGTTGAAGATCCTAGGGGGGGTTTCGGGAATTCACCCCTCCACTTT.

The V call is TRBV19, the J call TRBJ2-1, with 11 bases fitting TRBD2. CDR3 length equals 15 residues. The germline V gene has CDR1 LNHDA and CDR2 SQIVND (reference sequence). The J segment lost 5 bases and the V segment lost 10 bases, leaving 10 bases of the junction unmatched. CDR3 in amino acids: CATAYLAGGHNEQFF. The CDR3 DNA reads TGTGCCACCGCGTACCTAGCGGGGGGACACAATGAGCAGTTCTTC.